These 17 T cell receptor beta chains came from one sample sequenced in a study of blood T cell repertoires in COVID-19. Sequencing was performed with immunoSEQ multiplex PCR; in TCRdb, only in-frame clones are kept and a portion is missing. The sample consists of under 300,000 clones, roughly 89% of them appearing once. Material: peripheral blood. Every receptor here comes from a woman aged 25-40 years with active or convalescent COVID-19.

This rearrangement joins TRBV5-1 to TRBJ1-1; 8 nucleotides align to TRBD1. Germline trimming cut 9 bases from V and 4 bases from J; bases unmatched to any gene: 11. The germline CDR1 and CDR2 sequences are SGHRS and YFSETQ. The length of the CDR3 is 14 residues. CDR3 DNA sequence: TGCGCCACCAGACCCCCAGGGGGCCCCACTGAAGCTTTCTTT. Translating it yields CATRPPGGPTEAFF.

The CDR3 loop reads CASSILAGDNEQFF. CDR3 sequence (DNA): TGTGCCAGCAGTATTTTAGCGGGGGACAATGAGCAGTTCTTC. The chain employs TRBV28 and TRBJ2-1, with 9 bases that match TRBD2. The CDR3 spans 14 residues. With V trimmed by 5 bases and J by 5 bases, 4 bases remained unmatched. CDR1 and CDR2 from the germline V gene are MDHEN and SYDVKM.

This chain links TRBV30 with TRBJ1-2, with D possibly being TRBD1 (6 bases). The CDR3 contains 15 residues. Germline values: CDR1 GTSNPN, CDR2 SVGIG (reference sequence). V lost 3 bases, J lost 4 bases, and 18 bases lay in between. As DNA, the CDR3 is TGTGCCTGGAGCCTTTACCCAGGGGCCAGCTATGGCTACACCTTC. Its protein product is CAWSLYPGASYGYTF.

The chain carries TRBV5-4 and TRBJ1-6; D remains ambiguous. CDR3 length: 16 amino acids. The germline V and J ends were trimmed by 2 bases and 2 bases, with 11 bases remaining between them. Germline CDR1 SGHNT, CDR2 YYREEE (reference sequence). CDR3 residues: CASSLGGNTYNSPLHF. The CDR3 coding sequence is TGTGCCAGCAGCTTAGGAGGGAACACCTATAATTCACCCCTCCACTTT.

This chain connects TRBV19 to TRBJ2-7; the D gene is possibly TRBD2 (6 bases). This CDR3 is 15 amino acids long. V lost 0 bases and J 2 bases, leaving 11 bases between the germline ends. Germline V gene lookup returns CDR1 LNHDA and CDR2 SQIVND (reference sequence). CDR3 DNA sequence: TGTGCCAGTAGTATAGACGGGACTCCAGCCTACGAGCAGTACTTC. It encodes CASSIDGTPAYEQYF.

The rearrangement links TRBV5-3 to TRBJ2-5; 7 nucleotides align to TRBD1. TRBV5-3 is an ORF; its function is uncertain. The CDR3 sequence is 14 residues long. V lost 4 bases, J lost 1 base, and 4 bases stayed unmatched. CDR3 in DNA: TGTGCCAGAAGCATCCGGGACAGCCAAGAGACCCAGTACTTC. Encoded protein: CARSIRDSQETQYF.

V and J are TRBV7-9 and TRBJ2-4; 9 bases are shared with TRBD2. This CDR3 is built from 16 residues. Germline V gene data show CDR1 as SEHNR and CDR2 as FQNEAQ (reference sequence). V shed 0 bases, J shed 8 bases, and the junction held 8 bases outside the gene matches. In DNA form, the CDR3 reads TGTGCCAGCAGCTTAGCCCCGACTAGCGGCAGGGACATTCAGTACTTC. Its translation is CASSLAPTSGRDIQYF.

The J gene is TRBJ1-5, the V gene TRBV2, with 11 bases matching TRBD1. Germline V gives CDR1 SNHLY, CDR2 FYNNEI. This CDR3 is 16 amino acids long. V gave up 6 bases and J gave up 6 bases; unmatched junction bases: 10. CDR3 residues: CASRAGTGGGGQPQHF. As DNA, the CDR3 is TGTGCCAGCAGGGCCGGGACAGGGGGTGGAGGTCAGCCCCAGCATTTT.

The V call is TRBV18, the J call TRBJ2-5, with 7 bases that match TRBD1. The V gene's germline CDR1 is KGHSH and CDR2 LQKENI. The CDR3 runs to 15 residues. After removal of 4 bases from V and 5 bases from J, the junction contained 10 bases not matched to a gene. The CDR3 here is CASSHRQGTEETQYF. The CDR3 DNA is TGTGCCAGCTCACATCGACAGGGAACGGAGGAGACCCAGTACTTC.

The gene calls are TRBV7-2 and TRBJ1-2, with D perhaps matching TRBD1 (5 bases). The germline gives CDR1 SGHTA, CDR2 FQGNSA. Trimming cost V 4 bases and J 6 bases, with 15 bases left between them. The CDR3 consists of 14 residues. CDR3 sequence: CASSSGWGRDGYTF. The DNA for the CDR3 is TGTGCCAGCAGCTCCGGATGGGGGAGGGATGGCTACACCTTC.

There are a few counts of this clone. The J gene is TRBJ2-7, the V gene TRBV6-6; D gene ambiguous. Per the germline V gene, CDR1 is MNHNY and CDR2 is SVGAGI (reference sequence). The CDR3 length is 13 residues. V shed 7 bases and J shed 3 bases, with 13 bases lying between them. The CDR3 sequence is CASTPTKSYEQYF. The CDR3 region has the DNA TGTGCCAGCACCCCGACAAAGAGCTACGAGCAGTACTTC.

V and J are TRBV19 and TRBJ1-3; D gene ambiguous. Trimming removed 3 bases at V and 4 bases at J, with 13 bases between. Germline-derived CDR1 and CDR2 are LNHDA and SQIVND (reference sequence). The CDR3 covers 15 residues. The CDR3 sequence: CASSISRGTGNTIYF. CDR3 in DNA: TGTGCCAGTAGTATTTCTCGGGGAACAGGAAACACCATATATTTT.

This clone was counted once. This chain joins TRBV4-3 and TRBJ1-2; a weak D match, TRBD1 (6 bases). There are 18 residues in the CDR3. Trimming removed 1 base at V and 6 bases at J, with 24 bases between. Germline V gives CDR1 LGHNA, CDR2 YSLEER. CDR3 sequence: CASSQVRGGGGGRHGYTF. As DNA, the CDR3 is TGCGCCAGCAGCCAAGTAAGGGGAGGGGGTGGTGGACGGCATGGCTACACCTTC.

The chain has TRBV19 and TRBJ2-5; TRBD2 agrees at 7 bases. Germline values: CDR1 LNHDA, CDR2 SQIVND (reference sequence). V was clipped by 3 bases and J by 2 bases; unmatched bases: 3. CDR3 length: 14 amino acids. The CDR3 loop is CASSIGGGQETQYF. In nucleotides, the CDR3 is TGTGCCAGTAGTATCGGGGGAGGGCAAGAGACCCAGTACTTC.

The V gene is TRBV14, the J gene TRBJ1-2; D ambiguous. CDR3 length: 14 amino acids. Trimming took 4 bases from V and 0 from J, leaving 9 bases between them. Germline-derived CDR1 and CDR2 are SGHDN and FVKESK. CDR3 sequence: CASSPRVTNYGYTF. In DNA, the CDR3 is TGTGCCAGCAGCCCCCGGGTAACTAACTATGGCTACACCTTC.

The rearrangement joins TRBV24-1 to TRBJ2-2; 7 bases are shared with TRBD1. Per germline, CDR1 KGHDR and CDR2 SFDVKD. The CDR3 is 13 residues long. V lost 7 bases and J lost 7; bases outside the gene matches: 5. CDR3 sequence reads: CATRQGPDGELFF. The CDR3 DNA reads as TGTGCCACCAGACAGGGGCCGGACGGGGAGCTGTTTTTT.

The gene calls are TRBV6-6 and TRBJ2-3, with D tentatively TRBD1 (5 bases). Trimming pared 6 bases from V and 8 bases from J, leaving 12 bases between. There are 12 residues in the CDR3. CDR1 is MNHNY, CDR2 SVGAGI, per germline (reference sequence). The CDR3 loop is CASSPRVGTQYF. For the CDR3, the DNA is TGTGCCAGCAGCCCCAGGGTGGGTACGCAGTATTTT.